The 29 T cell receptor beta chains presented below share a single source sample, sequenced in a study of CD8 T cells in ankylosing spondylitis. Using its own MiXCR run on the 5' RACE reads, TCRdb lists one record per CDR3 protein. The data show some 30,000 distinct CDR3 sequences, about 6.8% seen once. The source material was blood, either unsorted or a sorted T cell fraction (not recorded which). These receptors were obtained from a male donor with ankylosing spondylitis or in good health (not recorded which).

This clonotype has ten or more counts. The J gene is TRBJ1-4, the V gene TRBV27, with a weak D call TRBD1 (5 bases). V was clipped by 8 bases and J by 10 bases, with 20 bases between them. The CDR3 runs to 14 residues. Germline loops: CDR1 MNHEY, CDR2 SMNVEV (reference sequence). DNA for the CDR3: TGTGCCAGCGGTGCGGGACTGGGGTCCGTAAAACTGTTTTTT. It codes for CASGAGLGSVKLFF.

This clonotype was counted ten times or more. This chain uses TRBV5-5 with TRBJ2-6; D is unclear. Between the trimmed V and J ends, which lost 5 bases and 4 bases, there was a span of 10 bases. This CDR3 region has 14 residues. Per germline, CDR1 SGHKS and CDR2 YYEKEE (reference sequence). CDR3 region: CASRMGVGANVLTF. The CDR3 region has the DNA TGTGCCAGCAGGATGGGTGTCGGGGCCAACGTCCTGACTTTC.

This clonotype came up many times. The chain has TRBV4-1 and TRBJ1-6; 8 positions match TRBD1. CDR3 length: 15 amino acids. The germline gives CDR1 MGHRA, CDR2 YSYEKL. V gave up 3 bases and J gave up 7 bases; unmatched junction bases: 5. The CDR3 bases are TGCGCCAGCAGCCAGGACAGGGTGGAGAATTCACCCCTCCACTTT. The encoded protein is CASSQDRVENSPLHF.

This clonotype was seen ten or more times. The V gene is TRBV7-6, the J gene TRBJ2-7, with D possibly matching TRBD1 (6 bases). V lost 1 base, J lost 6 bases, and 10 bases lay in between. The CDR3 consists of 13 residues. CDR1 is SGHVS, CDR2 FNYEAQ, per germline. The CDR3 DNA is TGTGCCAGCAGCTTAGTAAAGGGGGTCGAGCAGTACTTC. Translated: CASSLVKGVEQYF. Drawing the rest from reference TRBV7-6 and TRBJ2-7, the complete variable domain is GAGVSQSPRYKVTKRGQDVALRCDPISGHVSLYWYRQALGQGPEFLTYFNYEAQQDKSGLPNDRFSAERPEGSISTLTIQRTEQRDSAMYRCASSLVKGVEQYFGPGTRLTVT.

This clonotype was observed many times. The rearrangement uses TRBV2 and TRBJ2-5; D is uncertain. Germline V gene sequence: CDR1 SNHLY, CDR2 FYNNEI. This CDR3 is 12 amino acids long. V dropped 3 bases and J dropped 9 bases, with 11 bases sitting between them. The CDR3 coding sequence is TGTGCCAGCAGTGAGGGTGCTAGTTCCCAGTACTTC. Residues: CASSEGASSQYF.

This clonotype has only a few counts. The V call is TRBV23-1, the J call TRBJ2-1; a possible D gene is TRBD1 (6 bases). TRBV23-1 is marked as an open reading frame, function uncertain. With 2 bases removed from V and 6 bases from J, the gap between germline ends came to 17 bases. The CDR3 extends over 16 amino acids. The CDR3 DNA reads TGCGCCAGCAGTCAAAGAGGACAGATTGTCCTCAATGAGCAGTTCTTC. It translates to CASSQRGQIVLNEQFF.

In its sample, this clonotype was seen many times. The V and J genes are TRBV7-2 and TRBJ2-1; possibly TRBD2 for D (7 bases). Germline CDR1 is SGHTA and CDR2 is FQGNSA. V was trimmed by 5 bases and J by 0 bases, leaving 20 bases between them. There are 18 residues in the CDR3. This CDR3 is CASSEIAGRGGSYNEQFF. DNA for the CDR3: TGTGCCAGCAGCGAAATAGCGGGCCGAGGGGGCTCCTACAATGAGCAGTTCTTC.

In this sample, this clonotype turned up many times. The chain uses TRBV5-1 and TRBJ2-3, with D possibly TRBD1 on 5 matching bases. The length of the CDR3 is 15 residues. In germline, CDR1 is SGHRS, CDR2 YFSETQ. V lost 0 bases, J lost 4 bases, and 12 bases lay in between. The CDR3 spells CASSLGQPAADTQYF. CDR3 sequence (DNA): TGCGCCAGCAGCTTGGGACAGCCCGCCGCAGATACGCAGTATTTT. The entire variable domain, with the rest obtained from reference TRBV5-1 and TRBJ2-3, is as follows: KAGVTQTPRYLIKTRGQQVTLSCSPISGHRSVSWYQQTPGQGLQFLFEYFSETQRNKGNFPGRFSGRQFSNSRSEMNVSTLELGDSALYLCASSLGQPAADTQYFGPGTRLTVL.

This clonotype was observed at least ten times. This chain connects TRBV14 to TRBJ2-4, with a tentative D call TRBD1 (6 bases). The CDR3 loop spans 17 amino acids. Trimming left V 0 bases short and J 0 bases short, with 12 bases between. Germline loops: CDR1 SGHDN, CDR2 FVKESK. The CDR3 loop is CASSQEWDIVAKNIQYF. CDR3 DNA: TGTGCCAGCAGCCAAGAATGGGACATCGTAGCCAAAAACATTCAGTACTTC. The full variable domain, with the rest looked up from reference TRBV14 and TRBJ2-4, is EAGVTQFPSHSVIEKGQTVTLRCDPISGHDNLYWYRRVMGKEIKFLLHFVKESKQDESGMPNNRFLAERTGGTYSTLKVQPAELEDSGVYFCASSQEWDIVAKNIQYFGAGTRLSVL.

This clonotype showed up many times. The chain couples TRBV20-1 to TRBJ2-7, with 8 bases fitting TRBD2. Germline V gives CDR1 DFQATT, CDR2 SNEGSKA (reference sequence). Germline trimming cut 3 bases from V and 6 bases from J; bases unmatched to any gene: 4. CDR3 length: 12 residues. The CDR3 here is CSASSTSGEQYF. Here the CDR3 DNA reads TGCAGTGCTAGTTCTACTAGCGGCGAGCAGTACTTC.

This clonotype was seen many times. The V gene is TRBV28, the J gene TRBJ2-7; 12 bases agree with TRBD2. The CDR3 sequence is 16 residues long. Trimming removed 4 bases from V and 6 bases from J; junction bases left unmatched: 10. Germline V gene sequence: CDR1 MDHEN, CDR2 SYDVKM. The CDR3 DNA reads TGTGCCAGCAGTTCCCGCCGACTAGCGGGAGATGGCGAGCAGTACTTC. Encoded protein: CASSSRRLAGDGEQYF.

The V and J genes are TRBV5-5 and TRBJ2-6, with D perhaps assigned TRBD1 or TRBD2 (6 bases each). V was trimmed by 4 bases and J by 0 bases, leaving 17 bases between them. The CDR3 spans 18 residues. The germline V gene encodes CDR1 SGHKS and CDR2 YYEKEE (reference sequence). As DNA, the CDR3 is TGTGCCAGCAGCGAGGGACATTCCGGGGGCTCTGGGGCCAACGTCCTGACTTTC. Protein product: CASSEGHSGGSGANVLTF.

This clonotype appeared many times. This chain's CDR3 is CASIKTSGGSTQYF. For the CDR3, the DNA is TGTGCCAGCATCAAGACTAGCGGGGGCAGTACGCAGTATTTT. This sequence joins TRBV27 and TRBJ2-3, with 12 bases identical to TRBD2. The CDR3 loop spans 14 amino acids. The V and J ends lost 7 bases and 8 bases, in that order; junction bases with no gene match: 7. Germline V gene lookup returns CDR1 MNHEY and CDR2 SMNVEV (reference sequence).

This clonotype was counted ten times or more. CDR3 sequence: CSVVDGINQPQHF. DNA for the CDR3: TGCAGCGTTGTCGACGGAATCAATCAGCCCCAGCATTTT. The rearrangement joins TRBV29-1 to TRBJ1-5; no clear D. The CDR3 sequence is 13 residues long. V lost 4 bases and J 3 bases, leaving 10 bases between the germline ends. The germline V gene encodes CDR1 SQVTM and CDR2 ANQGSEA.

Many counts were recorded for this clonotype. V gene TRBV20-1 combines with J gene TRBJ2-3, with 7 bases matching TRBD2. This CDR3 is 16 amino acids long. V shed 5 bases and J 2 bases; nucleotides not matched to a gene: 13. The germline gives CDR1 DFQATT, CDR2 SNEGSKA (reference sequence). CDR3 region: CSAFTSGGAFTDTQYF. CDR3 bases: TGCAGTGCTTTCACCTCGGGGGGAGCATTCACAGATACGCAGTATTTT.

V gene TRBV7-6 combines with J gene TRBJ2-7, with D tentatively TRBD2 (6 bases). Trimming left V 1 base short and J 2 bases short, with 9 bases between. CDR1 is SGHVS, CDR2 FNYEAQ, per germline. The CDR3 runs 14 residues. DNA for the CDR3: TGTGCCAGCAGCTTAGTGGGAGGCACCTACGAGCAGTACTTC. Its protein product is CASSLVGGTYEQYF.

This clonotype showed up many times. The rearrangement links TRBV12-3 or TRBV12-4 to TRBJ1-2; unclear D gene. The CDR3 is 15 amino acids. Between the trimmed V and J ends, which lost 9 bases and 2 bases, there was a span of 19 bases. CDR3 region: CASQLNSQANYGYTF. CDR3 in DNA: TGTGCCAGTCAACTGAACTCCCAAGCAAACTATGGCTACACCTTC.

The V and J genes are TRBV7-3 and TRBJ2-1; TRBD1 matches at 9 bases. The V gene's germline CDR1 is SGHTA and CDR2 FQGTGA. With V trimmed by 4 bases and J by 9 bases, 1 base remained unmatched. This CDR3 has 12 residues. CDR3 sequence (DNA): TGTGCCAGCAGCTCGACAGGGGGTGAGCAGTTCTTC. Encoded protein: CASSSTGGEQFF.

CDR3 DNA sequence: TGTGCCAGCAGCCTGCAGACAGGGAACACTGAAGCTTTCTTT. Protein product: CASSLQTGNTEAFF. V gene TRBV7-9 combines with J gene TRBJ1-1; D is possibly TRBD1 (6 bases). V dropped 5 bases and J dropped 1 base, with 11 bases sitting between them. Germline assignment: CDR1 SEHNR and CDR2 FQNEAQ (reference sequence). The CDR3 spans 14 residues.

This clonotype was picked up many times. The rearrangement joins TRBV20-1 to TRBJ1-6; D perhaps matches TRBD1 (5 bases). This CDR3 has 15 amino acids. CDR1 and CDR2 from the germline V gene are DFQATT and SNEGSKA (reference sequence). V dropped 5 bases and J dropped 2 bases, with 13 bases sitting between them. CDR3 coding DNA: TGCAGTGCTGACGGACCGGACACCTATAATTCACCCCTCCACTTT. It yields the protein CSADGPDTYNSPLHF.

This clonotype was found many times. The rearrangement joins TRBV10-1 to TRBJ2-1; D tentatively reads TRBD1 or TRBD2 (5 bases each). CDR1 is WNHNN, CDR2 SYGVQD, per germline (reference sequence). The ends were cut back, 2 bases at V and 10 bases at J, with 12 bases in the middle. The CDR3 is made up of 13 amino acids. CDR3 DNA sequence: TGCGCCAGCAGTGAGGGGGGAAACGGCGAGCAGTTCTTC. Protein: CASSEGGNGEQFF.

Note on this clonotype: Just one base apart from a much larger clone, this may be a read error. The rearrangement joins TRBV29-1 to TRBJ1-3; D possibly corresponds to TRBD1 (5 bases). CDR3 length equals 14 residues. V dropped 1 base and J dropped 3 bases, with 10 bases sitting between them. Germline loops: CDR1 SQVTM, CDR2 ANQGSEA. The chain's CDR3 is CSVEGGADGNTIYF. CDR3 DNA sequence: TGCAGCGTTGAAGGCGGGGCGGATGGAAACACCATATATTTT. The full variable domain, rest sourced from reference TRBV29-1 and TRBJ1-3, is SAVISQKPSRDICQRGTSLTIQCQVDSQVTMMFWYRQQPGQSLTLIATANQGSEATYESGFVIDKFPISRPNLTFSTLTVSNMSPEDSSIYLCSVEGGADGNTIYFGEGSWLTVV.

This clonotype was picked up many times. V usage is TRBV24-1 and J usage is TRBJ1-5; D is perhaps TRBD1 (5 bases). This CDR3 is 15 amino acids long. Trimming took off 5 bases at V and 0 bases at J, with 10 bases between the two ends. CDR1 KGHDR and CDR2 SFDVKD come from the germline V gene. In DNA form, the CDR3 reads TGTGCCACCAGTGCAGGGAAACATAGCAATCAGCCCCAGCATTTT. Protein product: CATSAGKHSNQPQHF.

This clonotype showed up just a few times. The V call is TRBV29-1, the J call TRBJ2-3, with 11 bases identical to TRBD2. The CDR3 sequence is 15 residues long. J lost 5 bases, V lost 4 bases, and 8 bases had no gene match. Germline V CDR1 and CDR2: SQVTM, ANQGSEA. The CDR3 sequence: CSVVDSGRAEDTQYF. In nucleotides, the CDR3 is TGCAGCGTTGTCGATAGCGGGAGGGCCGAAGATACGCAGTATTTT.

This clonotype was seen ten or more times. No DNA is shown, since the ends of the CDR3 on it are uncertain; the CDR3 is the one TCRdb lists. The chain is built from TRBV18 and TRBJ2-2. Germline assignment: CDR1 KGHSH and CDR2 LQKENI. The CDR3 is 15 amino acids in total, end residues counted. This CDR3 is CASSPRDRTPGSCFF.

This clonotype was counted ten times or more. The rearrangement links TRBV29-1 to TRBJ2-1; 9 positions agree with TRBD2. The V segment lost 2 bases and the J segment 7 bases; nucleotides outside the gene matches: 6. Looked up from germline, CDR1 is SQVTM and CDR2 is ANQGSEA. This CDR3 is 14 amino acids long. CDR3 residues: CSVETAGGGNEQFF. CDR3 DNA sequence: TGCAGCGTTGAAACAGCGGGAGGAGGGAATGAGCAGTTCTTC.

This clonotype was seen ten or more times. The chain recombines TRBV12-3 or TRBV12-4 with TRBJ1-5; D remains ambiguous. This CDR3 is built from 13 residues. Deletions cut 3 bases from V and 4 bases from J, with 7 bases between. In nucleotides, the CDR3 is TGTGCCAGCAGTTTGAGGGAGAATCAGCCCCAGCATTTT. It translates to CASSLRENQPQHF.

This clonotype was recorded at least ten times. The gene calls are TRBV9 and TRBJ2-1; the D is unclear. V lost 3 bases and J 8 bases, leaving 6 bases between the germline ends. CDR3 length: 11 amino acids. In germline, CDR1 is SGDLS, CDR2 YYNGEE. CDR3 sequence (DNA): TGTGCCAGCAGCGCCATGGATGAGCAGTTCTTC. This gives the protein CASSAMDEQFF.

This clonotype was seen ten or more times. One end of the junction does not line up with germline, which may come from a read error. CDR3 nucleotides: TGTGCTAGCAGCTTAGCGGGAGCGAACACCGGGGAGCTGTTTTTT. It codes for CASSLAGANTGELFF. The chain joins TRBV7-7 to TRBJ2-2, with 9 bases that match TRBD2. This CDR3 region has 15 residues. The germline gives CDR1 SSHAT, CDR2 FNYEAQ (reference sequence).